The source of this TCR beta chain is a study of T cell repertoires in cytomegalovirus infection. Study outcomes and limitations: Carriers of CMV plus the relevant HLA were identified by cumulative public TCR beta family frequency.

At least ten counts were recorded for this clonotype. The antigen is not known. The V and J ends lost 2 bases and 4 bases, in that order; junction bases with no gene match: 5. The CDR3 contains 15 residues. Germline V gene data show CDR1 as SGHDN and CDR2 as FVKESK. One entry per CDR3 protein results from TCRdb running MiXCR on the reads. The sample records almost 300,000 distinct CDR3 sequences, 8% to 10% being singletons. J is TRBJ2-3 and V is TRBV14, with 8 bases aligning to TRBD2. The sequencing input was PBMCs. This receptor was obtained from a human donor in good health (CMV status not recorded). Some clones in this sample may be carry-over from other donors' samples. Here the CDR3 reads CASSQPGLVADTQYF. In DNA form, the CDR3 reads TGTGCCAGCAGCCAACCGGGACTAGTGGCAGATACGCAGTATTTT.